These 10 T cell receptor beta chains were all obtained from the same sample, sequenced in a study of blood T cell repertoires in COVID-19 (dated by TCRdb to between 2020 and 2021). Receptors were amplified or captured by the immunoSEQ multiplex PCR assay. TCRdb stores this immuneACCESS table with in-frame sequences only. Part of the clones is absent; in the studies checked, under half of the shortfall reflects unresolved V genes, and no reason is known for the rest. Recorded for this sample are roughly 200,000 clones; roughly 86% of them occurred a single time. Roughly 2.9% of the sample comes from the top ten. Sequencing was carried out using peripheral blood. The receptors shown here come from a woman in her twenties or thirties with active or convalescent COVID-19.

This clone was picked up a small number of times. V and J are TRBV30 and TRBJ1-2; 9 positions match TRBD1. Trimming removed 7 bases from V and 3 bases from J; junction bases left unmatched: 15. Germline V gene sequence: CDR1 GTSNPN, CDR2 SVGIG (reference sequence). The length of the CDR3 is 16 residues. The CDR3 DNA reads as TGTGCCTCCCTCCCGGGACAGGGAATTAGCGACTATGGCTACACCTTC. It yields the protein CASLPGQGISDYGYTF.

The chain uses TRBV9 and TRBJ1-4; 9 bases map to TRBD1. CDR3 length: 15 amino acids. V lost 0 bases to trimming and J lost 7 bases; unmatched junction nucleotides: 4. Per the germline V gene, CDR1 is SGDLS and CDR2 is YYNGEE. CDR3 in amino acids: CASSVGGQGFEKLFF. DNA for the CDR3: TGTGCCAGCAGCGTAGGGGGACAGGGTTTTGAAAAACTGTTTTTT.

Points on this clone: The junction differs from germline at one of its ends, possibly a read error. The chain joins TRBV12-3 or TRBV12-4 to TRBJ2-1; D gene ambiguous. The CDR3 length is 11 residues. The CDR3: CASSLRGVQLF. The CDR3 DNA follows: TGTGCCAGCAGTTTAAGAGGAGTACAACTCTTC.

The chain uses TRBV9 and TRBJ1-5; D perhaps matches TRBD1 (5 bases). Looked up from germline, CDR1 is SGDLS and CDR2 is YYNGEE. This CDR3 is built from 18 residues. Trimming removed 4 bases from V and 0 bases from J, with 20 bases in between. CDR3 residues: CASSPGGTAYYSNQPQHF. The CDR3 DNA follows: TGTGCCAGCAGCCCCGGGGGGACGGCTTACTATAGCAATCAGCCCCAGCATTTT.

The chain carries TRBV5-1 and TRBJ2-7; 10 nucleotides agree with TRBD2. Germline values: CDR1 SGHRS, CDR2 YFSETQ. The CDR3 covers 15 residues. With 3 bases clipped from V and 5 bases from J, the junction kept 8 bases outside the gene matches. The DNA of the CDR3 is TGCGCCAGCAGCTCAACTAGCGGGACGACCCACGAGCAGTACTTC. It is translated as CASSSTSGTTHEQYF. Full variable domain (rest looked up from reference TRBV5-1 and TRBJ2-7): KAGVTQTPRYLIKTRGQQVTLSCSPISGHRSVSWYQQTPGQGLQFLFEYFSETQRNKGNFPGRFSGRQFSNSRSEMNVSTLELGDSALYLCASSSTSGTTHEQYFGPGTRLTVT.

The chain has TRBV19 and TRBJ1-1; D is possibly TRBD1 (5 bases). Per germline, CDR1 LNHDA and CDR2 SQIVND (reference sequence). The V end lost 5 bases, the J end lost 8 bases, and 15 bases lay between the germline ends. The CDR3 extends over 13 amino acids. CDR3 residues: CASSALRDSEAFF. The CDR3, as DNA: TGTGCCAGTAGTGCGCTCAGGGATTCCGAAGCTTTCTTT.

This chain joins TRBV3-1 (or the pseudogene TRBV3-2) and TRBJ2-7, with 7 bases identical to TRBD1. V dropped 4 bases and J dropped 4; count of bases not matched to a gene: 10. Germline V gene lookup returns CDR1 LGHDT and CDR2 YNNKEL (reference sequence). This CDR3 is 15 amino acids long. The CDR3 DNA follows: TGTGCCAGCAGCCCAGAACCGGGACAGATTTACGAGCAGTACTTC. Protein: CASSPEPGQIYEQYF.

A few counts support this clone. The chain combines TRBV4-1 with TRBJ2-7; 9 bases map to TRBD1. This CDR3 comprises 19 residues. Germline V gene data show CDR1 as MGHRA and CDR2 as YSYEKL. V was pared by 4 bases and J by 0 bases, with 16 bases of the junction left unmatched. CDR3: CASSPRGTGYSDGSYEQYF. DNA for the CDR3: TGCGCCAGCAGCCCCCGTGGGACAGGGTATTCGGACGGCTCCTACGAGCAGTACTTC.

The J gene is TRBJ2-1, the V gene TRBV6-6; 11 positions match TRBD1. Germline-derived CDR1 and CDR2 are MNHNY and SVGAGI (reference sequence). V shed 6 bases, J shed 8 bases, and the junction held 6 bases outside the gene matches. The CDR3 is 14 residues long. The CDR3 sequence is CASRRTGGIDEQFF. CDR3 DNA: TGTGCCAGCAGGCGGACAGGGGGCATAGATGAGCAGTTCTTC.

This clone has only one observation. The chain couples TRBV11-1 to TRBJ2-2; 7 positions agree with TRBD2. The length of the CDR3 is 15 residues. The ends lost 2 bases at V and 7 bases at J; junction bases unmatched: 7. The germline V gene has CDR1 SGHAT and CDR2 FQDESV (reference sequence). The CDR3 nucleotides read TGTGCCAGCAGCTTAAGTCTCTCGGGGGGCGGGGAGCTGTTTTTT. Amino acid sequence: CASSLSLSGGGELFF.